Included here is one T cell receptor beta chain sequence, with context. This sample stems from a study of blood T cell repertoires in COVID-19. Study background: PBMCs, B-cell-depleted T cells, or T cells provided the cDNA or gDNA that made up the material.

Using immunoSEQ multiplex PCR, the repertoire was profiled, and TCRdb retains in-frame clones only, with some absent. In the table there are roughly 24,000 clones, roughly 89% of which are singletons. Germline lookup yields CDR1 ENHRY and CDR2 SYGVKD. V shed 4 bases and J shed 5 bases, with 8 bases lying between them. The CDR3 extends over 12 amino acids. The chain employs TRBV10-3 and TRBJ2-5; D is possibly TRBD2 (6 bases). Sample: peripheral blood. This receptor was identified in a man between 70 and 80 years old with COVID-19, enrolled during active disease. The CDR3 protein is CAISAGRETQYF. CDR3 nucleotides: TGTGCCATCAGTGCAGGGAGGGAGACCCAGTACTTC.